This T cell receptor beta chain was recovered during a study of siplizumab effects on memory and regulatory T cells. Study-wide results and limits: With siplizumab, Treg-derived clones averaged around 69% of mappable alloreactive CD4+ clones, versus 25% to 30% in controls. Proliferating Tregs in siplizumab cultures were never verified as suppressive. Unstimulated subsets contained matches for only a minor fraction of alloreactive clones.

Assay used: immunoSEQ multiplex PCR; TCRdb lists only in-frame clones, some missing. This sample has about 91,000 clones, with 80% to 95% found just once. V dropped 3 bases and J dropped 5; count of bases not matched to a gene: 5. This CDR3 is 14 amino acids long. Germline CDR1 reads SGDLS; CDR2 reads YYNGEE. On this clone itself: Antigen specificity is unknown.

The sample comprised CD8+ T cells sorted from blood. The receptor comes from a human donor in good health. The V gene is TRBV9, the J gene TRBJ1-5, with 7 bases aligning to TRBD1. DNA for the CDR3: TGTGCCAGCAGCGCTGGGGACAGTCATCAGCCCCAGCATTTT. It translates to CASSAGDSHQPQHF.